This passage covers 29 T cell receptor beta chains from one sample sequenced in a study of shared clonotypes between healthy human individuals. TCRdb's table, derived via immunoSEQ multiplex PCR, lists solely in-frame clones and lacks some. The table includes fewer than 1.6 million clones, 98% detected once. Sample: naive CD4+ T cells sorted from blood. Regarding subset: CD45RA+ positively selected. These receptors all stem from a man aged 30 to 39 in good health.

The chain combines TRBV11-2 with TRBJ2-7; 7 nucleotides align to TRBD1. Germline V CDR1 and CDR2: SGHAT, FQNNGV. After removal of 5 bases from V and 2 bases from J, the junction contained 6 bases not matched to a gene. The length of the CDR3 is 14 residues. The CDR3 loop reads CASSGWDSTYEQYF. The CDR3 DNA reads as TGTGCCAGCAGCGGCTGGGACAGCACCTACGAGCAGTACTTC. The whole variable domain, remainder taken from reference TRBV11-2 and TRBJ2-7, is EAGVAQSPRYKIIEKRQSVAFWCNPISGHATLYWYQQILGQGPKLLIQFQNNGVVDDSQLPKDRFSAERLKGVDSTLKIQPAKLEDSAVYLCASSGWDSTYEQYFGPGTRLTVT.

The chain has TRBV5-4 and TRBJ1-5; no clear D gene. The CDR3 runs to 13 residues. The germline V and J ends were trimmed by 0 bases and 4 bases, with 5 bases remaining between them. The V gene's germline CDR1 is SGHNT and CDR2 YYREEE (reference sequence). This chain's CDR3 is CASSLGENQPQHF. CDR3 nucleotides: TGTGCCAGCAGCTTGGGGGAAAATCAGCCCCAGCATTTT.

The gene calls are TRBV2 and TRBJ1-5; D not resolved. The length of the CDR3 is 14 residues. V lost 4 bases, J lost 6 bases, and 13 bases lay in between. The V gene's germline CDR1 is SNHLY and CDR2 FYNNEI. CDR3 DNA: TGTGCCAGCAGTGGAGACGGCGCCTTTCAGCCCCAGCATTTT. This translates into CASSGDGAFQPQHF.

This sequence joins TRBV19 and TRBJ2-7; 8 nucleotides agree with TRBD2. From germline, CDR1 is LNHDA and CDR2 SQIVND (reference sequence). The CDR3 is 14 residues long. Trimming at V came to 4 bases and at J to 4 bases, leaving 6 bases not matched to a gene. The CDR3 is CASSTPGGGYEQYF. The CDR3 DNA follows: TGTGCCAGTAGTACACCCGGGGGGGGGTACGAGCAGTACTTC.

CDR3 coding DNA: TGTGCCAGCTCACCGCTTCCCGGGACTAGCGGGAGAGGAGAGACCCAGTACTTC. Its protein product is CASSPLPGTSGRGETQYF. This rearrangement joins TRBV18 to TRBJ2-5; 14 bases are shared with TRBD2. J gave up 4 bases and V 3 bases, and 10 bases lay outside the gene matches. CDR3 size: 18 residues. Germline V gene data show CDR1 as KGHSH and CDR2 as LQKENI. Filled out from reference TRBV18 and TRBJ2-5, the complete variable domain reads NAGVMQNPRHLVRRRGQEARLRCSPMKGHSHVYWYRQLPEEGLKFMVYLQKENIIDESGMPKERFSAEFPKEGPSILRIQQVVRGDSAAYFCASSPLPGTSGRGETQYFGPGTRLLVL.

The chain couples TRBV7-9 to TRBJ2-1, with D possibly being TRBD1 (5 bases). The CDR3 totals 14 residues. Germline CDR1 SEHNR, CDR2 FQNEAQ (reference sequence). Trimming took off 2 bases at V and 6 bases at J, with 11 bases between the two ends. CDR3 protein: CASSLIKGANEQFF. The CDR3 coding sequence is TGTGCCAGCAGCTTAATCAAAGGGGCCAATGAGCAGTTCTTC.

This chain uses TRBV11-2 with TRBJ1-5; D is possibly TRBD1 (6 bases). The ends were cut back, 1 base at V and 11 bases at J, with 9 bases in the middle. This CDR3 comprises 12 residues. Germline CDR1 reads SGHAT; CDR2 reads FQNNGV. The CDR3 nucleotides are TGTGCCAGCAGCTTAGGGGAGGGGGCCCAGCATTTT. This sequence encodes CASSLGEGAQHF.

The chain employs TRBV5-1 and TRBJ2-5; 8 positions agree with TRBD1. J was trimmed by 4 bases and V by 7 bases; bases with no gene match: 15. The germline gives CDR1 SGHRS, CDR2 YFSETQ. CDR3 length: 16 amino acids. DNA of the CDR3: TGCGCCAGCTGCCCGGCGCAGGGGGCGTATGGAGAGACCCAGTACTTC. Translating gives CASCPAQGAYGETQYF.

The chain's CDR3 is CASSTGQIPGETQYF. The CDR3 DNA reads as TGTGCCAGCAGCACAGGTCAAATTCCAGGGGAGACCCAGTACTTC. The chain has TRBV7-9 and TRBJ2-5; the D gene is possibly TRBD1 (5 bases). The V end was cut by 5 bases, the J end by 5 bases, with 18 bases between. Germline V CDR1 and CDR2: SEHNR, FQNEAQ (reference sequence). The CDR3 extends over 15 amino acids.

This chain connects TRBV2 to TRBJ2-2; 7 nucleotides agree with TRBD1. CDR1 is SNHLY, CDR2 FYNNEI, per germline. The junction had 13 bases not matched to a gene; V was cut back by 0 bases and J by 6 bases. CDR3 length: 18 residues. The CDR3 here is CASSEAILGQAGPGELFF. The CDR3 coding sequence is TGTGCCAGCAGTGAAGCCATCCTAGGACAGGCTGGTCCCGGGGAGCTGTTTTTT.

The V and J genes are TRBV4-1 and TRBJ2-7; a possible D gene is TRBD2 (6 bases). The germline gives CDR1 MGHRA, CDR2 YSYEKL. The CDR3 covers 16 residues. The ends were cut back, 0 bases at V and 1 base at J, with 13 bases in the middle. This CDR3 is CASSQDGSGGSYEQYF. In DNA form, the CDR3 reads TGCGCCAGCAGCCAAGACGGGAGTGGAGGGTCCTACGAGCAGTACTTC.

The J gene is TRBJ1-2, the V gene TRBV19, with D tentatively TRBD1 (6 bases). Germline values: CDR1 LNHDA, CDR2 SQIVND (reference sequence). This CDR3 spans 14 amino acids. V was trimmed by 2 bases and J by 3 bases, leaving 10 bases between them. In DNA form, the CDR3 reads TGTGCCAGTAGTATAAGGACAGTCTACTATGGCTACACCTTC. Translated, it gives CASSIRTVYYGYTF.

The chain combines TRBV9 with TRBJ1-3; D call uncertain. CDR1 is SGDLS, CDR2 YYNGEE, per germline. The length of the CDR3 is 14 residues. V gave up 0 bases and J gave up 4 bases, with 8 bases separating them. CDR3 loop: CASSVAVQGNTIYF. The CDR3 bases are TGTGCCAGCAGCGTAGCTGTGCAAGGAAACACCATATATTTT. Drawing the rest from reference TRBV9 and TRBJ1-3, the complete variable domain is DSGVTQTPKHLITATGQRVTLRCSPRSGDLSVYWYQQSLDQGLQFLIQYYNGEERAKGNILERFSAQQFPDLHSELNLSSLELGDSALYFCASSVAVQGNTIYFGEGSWLTVV.

The chain carries TRBV5-1 and TRBJ2-5; 10 bases fit TRBD1. CDR1 and CDR2 (germline): SGHRS, YFSETQ. V shed 7 bases, J shed 1 base, and the junction held 10 bases outside the gene matches. The CDR3 runs to 16 residues. CDR3 nucleotides: TGCGCCAGCGGACGAACCGGGACAGGGGCCCAAGAGACCCAGTACTTC. Its protein is CASGRTGTGAQETQYF.

The chain carries TRBV28 and TRBJ2-5; TRBD2 matches 8 bases. The CDR3 has 15 amino acids. Germline V lookup: CDR1 MDHEN, CDR2 SYDVKM. Losses at the gene ends were 1 base for V and 3 bases for J; bases not matched to a gene: 4. CDR3 sequence: CASSLSGGAEETQYF. The CDR3 bases are TGTGCCAGCAGTTTATCGGGAGGGGCGGAAGAGACCCAGTACTTC.

The chain couples TRBV12-5 to TRBJ1-1; D is ambiguous. The CDR3 consists of 13 residues. Trimming stripped 6 bases from V and 4 bases from J, with 12 bases between. Germline-derived CDR1 and CDR2 are LGHNT and FRNRAP. The CDR3 DNA reads as TGTGCTAGTGGATCCGACGGGATCACTGAAGCTTTCTTT. Translation: CASGSDGITEAFF.

Only one count was recorded for this clone. The CDR3 protein is CASSAFRGSNQPQHF. DNA for the CDR3: TGTGCCAGCAGCGCGTTTCGTGGTAGCAATCAGCCCCAGCATTTT. The chain combines TRBV5-8 with TRBJ1-5; no reliable D call. Trimming shortened V by 4 bases and J by 0 bases, and 11 bases separated the two germline ends. From germline, CDR1 is SGHTS and CDR2 YDEGEE. The CDR3 extends over 15 amino acids.

This chain links TRBV25-1 with TRBJ1-2; D might be TRBD1 (5 bases). CDR1 MGHDK and CDR2 SYGVNS come from the germline V gene. The V end was cut by 6 bases, the J end by 5 bases, with 7 bases between. CDR3 length equals 11 residues. The DNA of the CDR3 is TGTGCCAGCAGCCGGGGGTATGGCTACACCTTC. Encoded protein: CASSRGYGYTF.

A note on this clone: Within the sample, other DNA sequences also encode this same CDR3. This rearrangement joins TRBV5-1 to TRBJ2-3; the match to TRBD1 covers 8 bases. Germline CDR1 and CDR2: SGHRS and YFSETQ. The trim removed 4 bases at V and 1 base at J, leaving 5 bases unmatched. CDR3 length equals 15 residues. The CDR3 here is CASSTGQGGTDTQYF. The CDR3 bases are TGCGCCAGCAGCACAGGACAGGGTGGCACAGATACGCAGTATTTT.

The CDR3 sequence: CATSGSAGELFF. The CDR3 DNA follows: TGTGCCACCAGCGGTTCAGCGGGGGAGCTGTTTTTT. The V gene is TRBV15, the J gene TRBJ2-2; unclear D gene. The CDR3 is 12 amino acids. Germline lookup yields CDR1 LNHNV and CDR2 YYDKDF (reference sequence). The ends were cut back, 5 bases at V and 8 bases at J, with 9 bases in the middle.

V usage is TRBV7-9 and J usage is TRBJ2-7, with 7 bases that match TRBD2. With 5 bases clipped from V and 2 bases from J, the junction kept 12 bases outside the gene matches. CDR1 is SEHNR, CDR2 FQNEAQ, per germline (reference sequence). The CDR3 is 16 amino acids. This CDR3 is CASSPSGLAVAYEQYF. CDR3 nucleotides: TGTGCCAGCAGCCCCTCCGGGCTAGCGGTCGCCTACGAGCAGTACTTC.

The chain has TRBV7-9 and TRBJ2-3; TRBD2 agrees at 8 bases. V lost 0 bases and J lost 0; bases outside the gene matches: 11. The CDR3 consists of 19 residues. Germline V gene data show CDR1 as SEHNR and CDR2 as FQNEAQ (reference sequence). As DNA, the CDR3 is TGTGCCAGCAGCTTAGCGCCTTTCGGGAGGGCCACCAGCACAGATACGCAGTATTTT. It specifies CASSLAPFGRATSTDTQYF.

The chain has TRBV6-1 and TRBJ1-4; D may be TRBD1 (5 bases). CDR3 length: 13 residues. Germline loops: CDR1 MNHNS, CDR2 SASEGT. V dropped 6 bases and J dropped 8 bases, with 13 bases sitting between them. Written as DNA, the CDR3 is TGTGCCAGCAGGGGGACGGGGTGGGAAAAACTGTTTTTT. This encodes CASRGTGWEKLFF.

This chain joins TRBV29-1 and TRBJ2-1; D gene uncertain. The CDR3 length is 11 residues. Germline assignment: CDR1 SQVTM and CDR2 ANQGSEA. Trimming removed 4 bases at V and 4 bases at J, with 5 bases between. The CDR3, as DNA: TGCAGCGTTGCTGTGTACAATGAGCAGTTCTTC. Residues: CSVAVYNEQFF.

This chain uses TRBV7-2 with TRBJ2-3, with D hard to call. Germline V gene lookup returns CDR1 SGHTA and CDR2 FQGNSA. Trimming shortened V by 5 bases and J by 5 bases, and 8 bases separated the two germline ends. This CDR3 spans 12 amino acids. CDR3 loop: CASSTTRDTQYF. The CDR3 bases are TGTGCCAGCAGCACAACAAGAGATACGCAGTATTTT. The variable domain in full, completed from reference TRBV7-2 and TRBJ2-3, reads GAGVSQSPSNKVTEKGKDVELRCDPISGHTALYWYRQSLGQGLEFLIYFQGNSAPDKSGLPSDRFSAERTGGSVSTLTIQRTQQEDSAVYLCASSTTRDTQYFGPGTRLTVL.

A single count supports this clone. The chain links TRBV5-1 to TRBJ2-1; 9 bases map to TRBD2. This CDR3 has 15 amino acids. The V segment lost 0 bases and the J segment 7 bases; nucleotides outside the gene matches: 5. Germline CDR1 is SGHRS and CDR2 is YFSETQ. CDR3: CASSLGVAGVNEQFF. CDR3 coding DNA: TGCGCCAGCAGCTTGGGGGTAGCGGGAGTTAATGAGCAGTTCTTC.

V is TRBV29-1 and J is TRBJ2-5; 7 nucleotides match TRBD2. The CDR3 covers 10 residues. Germline V gives CDR1 SQVTM, CDR2 ANQGSEA. CDR3 in amino acids: CGGGSETQYF. The DNA for the CDR3 is TGCGGGGGAGGGAGTGAGACCCAGTACTTC.

This chain links TRBV5-1 with TRBJ2-1, with D unclear. This CDR3 comprises 14 residues. In germline, CDR1 is SGHRS, CDR2 YFSETQ. V lost 0 bases and J lost 5, with 9 bases in between. CDR3 region: CASSLGPAHNEQFF. The DNA for the CDR3 is TGCGCCAGCAGCTTGGGTCCAGCCCACAATGAGCAGTTCTTC.

The V and J genes are TRBV5-1 and TRBJ2-5; TRBD2 matches 10 bases. The V gene end was trimmed by 0 bases and the J gene end by 4 bases; junction bases not matched to a gene: 9. Germline loops: CDR1 SGHRS, CDR2 YFSETQ. The CDR3 has 17 residues. The CDR3 reads CASSLGGLAGDRETQYF. The CDR3 bases are TGCGCCAGCAGCTTGGGAGGGCTAGCGGGAGACAGAGAGACCCAGTACTTC.